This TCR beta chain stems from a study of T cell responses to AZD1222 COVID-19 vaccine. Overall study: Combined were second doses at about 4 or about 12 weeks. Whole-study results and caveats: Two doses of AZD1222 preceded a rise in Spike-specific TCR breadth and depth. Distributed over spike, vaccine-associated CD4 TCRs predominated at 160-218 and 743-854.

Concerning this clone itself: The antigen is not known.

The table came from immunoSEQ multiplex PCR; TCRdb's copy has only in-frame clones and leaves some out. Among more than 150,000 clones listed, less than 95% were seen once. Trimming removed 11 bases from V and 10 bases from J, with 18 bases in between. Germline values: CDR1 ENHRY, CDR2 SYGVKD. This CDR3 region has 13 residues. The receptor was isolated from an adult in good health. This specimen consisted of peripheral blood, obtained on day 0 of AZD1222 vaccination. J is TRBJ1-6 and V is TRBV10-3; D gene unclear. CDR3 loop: CAARGYMGSPLHF. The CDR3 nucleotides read TGTGCCGCTCGGGGATATATGGGATCACCCCTCCACTTT.